The clone carrying this T cell receptor beta chain was seen just once. The sample originates from a study of blood T cell repertoires in COVID-19. Study overall: The origin of the acute and convalescent COVID-19 samples was the United States, Italy and Spain. T cells, B-cell-depleted T cells, or PBMCs provided the cDNA or gDNA that served as material.

Original analysis: The authors estimated nucleated cell counts from reference gene primer amplification. Profiling relied on immunoSEQ multiplex PCR, and the TCRdb table lists in-frame clones only, not all of them. That table is the source of V, J and clone size, and D and trimming were worked out from the DNA. The sample yields roughly 240,000 clones, approximately 85% seen once. Seattle patients were enrolled during active infection and followed longitudinally. This CDR3 region has 14 residues. V shed 0 bases and J shed 1 base, with 4 bases lying between them. Germline CDR1 reads MGHRA; CDR2 reads YSYEKL.

The chain joins TRBV4-1 to TRBJ1-5, with D unclear. The specimen sequenced was peripheral blood. The sequence was collected from a man in his forties or fifties with COVID-19, enrolled during active disease. The CDR3 DNA is TGCGCCAGCAGCCAAGATTTAAGCAATCAGCCCCAGCATTTT. It translates to CASSQDLSNQPQHF.